Below, 19 T cell receptor beta chains from the same sample are listed, as sequenced in a study of blood T cell repertoires in COVID-19. Sequencing was performed with immunoSEQ multiplex PCR; in TCRdb, only in-frame clones are kept and a portion is missing. The repertoire holds around 160,000 clones, with roughly 86% as singletons. Sequencing was performed on peripheral blood. All receptors come from a human donor in a cohort sampled during active COVID-19.

V gene TRBV4-1 combines with J gene TRBJ1-1, with D possibly TRBD1 on 6 matching bases. The CDR3 spans 15 residues. Trimming removed 2 bases from V and 5 bases from J, with 15 bases in between. CDR1 and CDR2 from the germline V gene are MGHRA and YSYEKL. This chain's CDR3 is CASSQPAGVRTEAFF. The CDR3 DNA sequence: TGCGCCAGCAGCCAACCCGCAGGGGTAAGGACTGAAGCTTTCTTT.

This rearrangement joins TRBV19 to TRBJ1-3; D gene ambiguous. Between the trimmed V and J ends, which lost 3 bases and 0 bases, there was a span of 6 bases. CDR1 LNHDA and CDR2 SQIVND come from the germline V gene (reference sequence). The CDR3 is 14 amino acids. The CDR3 DNA sequence: TGTGCCAGTAGTATTCAGGTCTCTGGAAACACCATATATTTT. Encoded protein: CASSIQVSGNTIYF. Using reference TRBV19 and TRBJ1-3 for the parts outside the CDR3, the full variable domain is DGGITQSPKYLFRKEGQNVTLSCEQNLNHDAMYWYRQDPGQGLRLIYYSQIVNDFQKGDIAEGYSVSREKKESFPLTVTSAQKNPTAFYLCASSIQVSGNTIYFGEGSWLTVV.

This rearrangement joins TRBV3-1 (or the pseudogene TRBV3-2) to TRBJ1-2; tentatively, D is TRBD1 (5 bases). Trimming stripped 4 bases from V and 5 bases from J, with 14 bases between. Germline V CDR1 and CDR2: LGHDT, YNNKEL (reference sequence). This CDR3 is 14 amino acids long. The chain's CDR3 is CASSPRQKPYGYTF. The CDR3 DNA follows: TGTGCCAGCAGCCCAAGACAGAAACCTTATGGCTACACCTTC.

CDR3 nucleotide sequence: TGTGCCAGCAGCTTAGGTACAGGCTACTATGGCTACACCTTC. This gives the protein CASSLGTGYYGYTF. V gene TRBV7-6 combines with J gene TRBJ1-2; D might be TRBD1 (5 bases). With 1 base removed from V and 3 bases from J, the gap between germline ends came to 9 bases. Germline V gene sequence: CDR1 SGHVS, CDR2 FNYEAQ. CDR3 length: 14 amino acids.

The chain joins TRBV5-1 to TRBJ2-1; 7 nucleotides line up with TRBD1. Looked up from germline, CDR1 is SGHRS and CDR2 is YFSETQ. The CDR3 length is 15 residues. J lost 1 base, V lost 5 bases, and 6 bases had no gene match. This CDR3 is CASRGDSESYNEQFF. Here the CDR3 DNA reads TGCGCCAGCAGGGGGGACAGCGAGTCCTACAATGAGCAGTTCTTC.

V is TRBV7-2 and J is TRBJ1-1; D is possibly TRBD1 (6 bases). Per germline, CDR1 SGHTA and CDR2 FQGNSA. Trimming left V 5 bases short and J 5 bases short, with 12 bases between. The CDR3 spans 13 residues. The CDR3 DNA follows: TGTGCCAGCAGCCAACAGGGTATGACTGAAGCTTTCTTT. Amino acids: CASSQQGMTEAFF.

This sequence joins TRBV7-9 and TRBJ1-1, with D unclear. This CDR3 is 15 amino acids long. Looked up from germline, CDR1 is SEHNR and CDR2 is FQNEAQ (reference sequence). V lost 2 bases to trimming and J lost 4 bases, with 14 bases between them. The CDR3 DNA reads TGTGCCAGCAGCTTAAGACTCGGAGAGGGCACTGAAGCTTTCTTT. Its translation: CASSLRLGEGTEAFF. The full variable domain, its missing parts supplied by reference TRBV7-9 and TRBJ1-1, is DTGVSQNPRHKITKRGQNVTFRCDPISEHNRLYWYRQTLGQGPEFLTYFQNEAQLEKSRLLSDRFSAERPKGSFSTLEIQRTEQGDSAMYLCASSLRLGEGTEAFFGQGTRLTVV.

This chain uses TRBV7-9 with TRBJ2-5; 9 bases align to TRBD2. Germline CDR1 SEHNR, CDR2 FQNEAQ (reference sequence). This CDR3 region has 15 residues. V dropped 3 bases and J dropped 5; count of bases not matched to a gene: 7. The DNA for the CDR3 is TGTGCCAGCAGCTTCGCGGGGGGGCCGGGGGAGACCCAGTACTTC. Its protein is CASSFAGGPGETQYF.

The gene calls are TRBV6-5 and TRBJ2-3, with TRBD1 as a possible D gene (5 bases). The V end was cut by 4 bases, the J end by 4 bases, with 6 bases between. The germline gives CDR1 MNHEY, CDR2 SVGAGI. The CDR3 consists of 12 residues. For the CDR3, the DNA is TGTGCCAGCAGTTTGGGGCCAGATACGCAGTATTTT. It translates to CASSLGPDTQYF.

V gene TRBV7-3 combines with J gene TRBJ2-7; 8 bases are a match to TRBD1. V dropped 5 bases and J dropped 2; count of bases not matched to a gene: 8. Germline V CDR1 and CDR2: SGHTA, FQGTGA. The CDR3 sequence is 15 residues long. CDR3 DNA: TGTGCCAGCAGCCCCGACAGGGGACCGCCCTACGAGCAGTACTTC. Its translation: CASSPDRGPPYEQYF.

This chain links TRBV11-2 with TRBJ2-5; 8 bases align to TRBD1. The V gene's germline CDR1 is SGHAT and CDR2 FQNNGV. The trim removed 6 bases at V and 5 bases at J, leaving 5 bases unmatched. The CDR3 has 13 amino acids. The CDR3 region has the DNA TGTGCCAGCAGTCTGGACAGGGAGGAGACCCAGTACTTC. The encoded protein is CASSLDREETQYF.

Only one count was recorded for this clone. The chain recombines TRBV9 with TRBJ1-1, with D possibly matching TRBD1 (5 bases). This CDR3 contains 13 residues. V was shortened by 2 bases and J by 5 bases, with 10 bases between the two germline ends. CDR1 and CDR2 from the germline V gene are SGDLS and YYNGEE. CDR3 in amino acids: CASSVGRGTEAFF. The CDR3 bases are TGTGCCAGCAGCGTGGGCCGGGGGACTGAAGCTTTCTTT.

This clone was counted a single time. J is TRBJ2-7 and V is TRBV27; 7 bases agree with TRBD1. J gave up 3 bases and V 3 bases, and 2 bases lay outside the gene matches. The CDR3 length is 13 residues. The germline gives CDR1 MNHEY, CDR2 SMNVEV (reference sequence). The DNA for the CDR3 is TGTGCCAGCAGTTTGGGGGACAGCTACGAGCAGTACTTC. It specifies CASSLGDSYEQYF.

The gene calls are TRBV13 and TRBJ2-5; D is perhaps TRBD2 (7 bases). Looked up from germline, CDR1 is PRHDT and CDR2 is FYEKMQ (reference sequence). V lost 3 bases, J lost 2 bases, and 13 bases lay in between. The CDR3 has 15 residues. The DNA of the CDR3 is TGTGCCAGCAGCTTGAAAGGGGGGGGACAAGAGACCCAGTACTTC. Protein: CASSLKGGGQETQYF. Drawing the rest from reference TRBV13 and TRBJ2-5, the complete variable domain is AAGVIQSPRHLIKEKRETATLKCYPIPRHDTVYWYQQGPGQDPQFLISFYEKMQSDKGSIPDRFSAQQFSDYHSELNMSSLELGDSALYFCASSLKGGGQETQYFGPGTRLLVL.

For the CDR3, the DNA is TGTGCCAGCAGCGCCGGGGGCGGGAGAGAGACCCAGTACTTC. It yields the protein CASSAGGGRETQYF. V is TRBV9 and J is TRBJ2-5; a possible D gene is TRBD2 (7 bases). V was pared by 3 bases and J by 4 bases, with 13 bases between. This CDR3 is 14 amino acids long. Looked up from germline, CDR1 is SGDLS and CDR2 is YYNGEE.

The chain combines TRBV30 with TRBJ1-3; 10 positions match TRBD1. CDR3 length: 14 residues. Germline assignment: CDR1 GTSNPN and CDR2 SVGIG (reference sequence). Trimming at V came to 2 bases and at J to 7 bases, leaving 5 bases not matched to a gene. CDR3 coding DNA: TGTGCCTGGAGTCGGGACAGGGGATGGAACACCATATATTTT. It codes for CAWSRDRGWNTIYF.

The gene calls are TRBV7-8 and TRBJ1-6, with D possibly matching TRBD1 (6 bases). CDR3 size: 15 residues. V shed 4 bases and J shed 6 bases, with 13 bases lying between them. CDR1 is SGHVS and CDR2 is FQNEAQ in the germline V gene. In DNA form, the CDR3 reads TGTGCCAGCAGCTCGGACAGACTACCTAATTCACCCCTCCACTTT. This encodes CASSSDRLPNSPLHF.

The genes are TRBV20-1 and TRBJ2-5, with D hard to call. Germline V gene sequence: CDR1 DFQATT, CDR2 SNEGSKA (reference sequence). V lost 3 bases and J 9 bases, leaving 20 bases between the germline ends. The CDR3 runs 14 residues. The CDR3 nucleotides read TGCAGTGCTAGTCTCTCGACTGGCGTTATGGCCCAGTACTTC. Its protein product is CSASLSTGVMAQYF.

The genes are TRBV4-3 and TRBJ2-5; no definite D call. The V and J ends lost 4 bases and 1 base respectively, with 10 bases between them. There are 14 residues in the CDR3. CDR1 is LGHNA and CDR2 is YSLEER in the germline V gene. CDR3 region: CASSLRGTQETQYF. DNA of the CDR3: TGCGCCAGCAGCCTCCGAGGAACCCAAGAGACCCAGTACTTC.